What follows are 13 T cell receptor beta chains derived from one specimen sequenced in a study of blood T cell repertoires in COVID-19 (dated by TCRdb to 2019 to 2021). Libraries were constructed by the immunoSEQ multiplex PCR assay. TCRdb provides this immuneACCESS table in a form limited to in-frame rearrangements. Some clones are lacking; in checked studies, under half of them reflect an unresolved V gene, and why the rest are absent is not known. Across this sample there are some 300,000 clones, with 75% to 90% seen only once. Jointly, the top ten make up approximately 14% of the sample. Sequencing was done on a sample of peripheral blood. These receptors originate from a woman in her 70s with COVID-19, enrolled during active disease.

The V call is TRBV2, the J call TRBJ1-5; possible D gene TRBD1, 6 bases. The CDR3 totals 15 residues. Trimming removed 6 bases at V and 1 base at J, with 13 bases between. CDR1 is SNHLY and CDR2 is FYNNEI in the germline V gene. The CDR3 sequence is CASRYRAGSNQPQHF. The CDR3, as DNA: TGTGCCAGCAGATACAGGGCAGGAAGCAATCAGCCCCAGCATTTT.

The CDR3 loop is CASSLYIGGTEAFF. In DNA, the CDR3 is TGCGCCAGCAGCTTGTATATCGGGGGTACTGAAGCTTTCTTT. The chain carries TRBV5-1 and TRBJ1-1; the D gene is possibly TRBD1 (5 bases). CDR3 length: 14 residues. CDR1 is SGHRS, CDR2 YFSETQ, per germline. V dropped 1 base and J dropped 5 bases, with 12 bases sitting between them.

This clone was seen a single time. The chain links TRBV27 to TRBJ2-3; 7 nucleotides agree with TRBD2. This CDR3 spans 16 amino acids. Germline-derived CDR1 and CDR2 are MNHEY and SMNVEV (reference sequence). V shed 5 bases and J 2 bases; nucleotides not matched to a gene: 10. CDR3 DNA: TGTGCCAGCAGTCCCCGGGACTACCAGTCCACAGATACGCAGTATTTT. Translating it yields CASSPRDYQSTDTQYF.

The chain has TRBV30 and TRBJ1-2; TRBD1 matches 7 bases. The CDR3 extends over 14 amino acids. Germline V CDR1 and CDR2: GTSNPN, SVGIG (reference sequence). Trimming removed 4 bases from V and 2 bases from J; junction bases left unmatched: 7. For the CDR3, the DNA is TGTGCCTGGACTACAGGGGCTAGAAACTATGGCTACACCTTC. Its translation: CAWTTGARNYGYTF.

The chain recombines TRBV19 with TRBJ1-6; TRBD1 agrees at 8 bases. The CDR3 totals 15 residues. CDR1 is LNHDA and CDR2 is SQIVND in the germline V gene (reference sequence). V dropped 4 bases and J dropped 8; count of bases not matched to a gene: 7. CDR3 sequence reads: CASSTMDRVDSPLHF. The CDR3 bases are TGTGCCAGTAGTACCATGGACAGGGTGGATTCACCCCTCCACTTT.

This clone has at least ten counts. The rearrangement uses TRBV7-9 and TRBJ1-6, with a possible D match to TRBD1 (6 bases). The V gene's germline CDR1 is SEHNR and CDR2 FQNEAQ (reference sequence). This CDR3 is 19 amino acids long. Trimming cost V 6 bases and J 6 bases, with 27 bases left between them. DNA of the CDR3: TGTGCCAGCAGATCTCAGAAGGTCCTGAGGGGGGGGGTTAATTCACCCCTCCACTTT. It is translated as CASRSQKVLRGGVNSPLHF.

The chain carries TRBV5-6 and TRBJ1-2; TRBD1 matches at 7 bases. CDR3 length: 17 amino acids. Per germline, CDR1 SGHDT and CDR2 YYEEEE. V dropped 3 bases and J dropped 1; count of bases not matched to a gene: 12. DNA for the CDR3: TGTGCCAGCAGCTCACCAGACAGGGTCCTTGATAACTATGGCTACACCTTC. As protein: CASSSPDRVLDNYGYTF.

The chain carries TRBV3-1 (or the pseudogene TRBV3-2) and TRBJ2-3; 7 bases match TRBD1. V lost 6 bases, J lost 2 bases, and 14 bases stayed unmatched. CDR3 length: 17 amino acids. Germline CDR1 LGHDT, CDR2 YNNKEL (reference sequence). The CDR3 DNA reads as TGTGCCAGCAGTCTACGTAGCGACAGGGACCCCACAGATACGCAGTATTTT. Its translation: CASSLRSDRDPTDTQYF.

V is TRBV13 and J is TRBJ2-7, with unresolved D. Germline loops: CDR1 PRHDT, CDR2 FYEKMQ (reference sequence). The V end lost 0 bases, the J end lost 2 bases, and 5 bases lay between the germline ends. This CDR3 contains 13 residues. CDR3 loop: CASSLGPAYEQYF. CDR3 coding DNA: TGTGCCAGCAGCTTAGGGCCAGCCTACGAGCAGTACTTC.

The V gene is TRBV11-3, the J gene TRBJ1-1; a possible D gene is TRBD1 (6 bases). V was shortened by 2 bases and J by 3 bases, with 7 bases between the two germline ends. Germline CDR1 and CDR2: SGHNT and YENEEA. CDR3 length: 13 residues. In DNA form, the CDR3 reads TGTGCCAGCAGCTTATCAGGGGACACTGAAGCTTTCTTT. It specifies CASSLSGDTEAFF.

This chain joins TRBV19 and TRBJ1-2, with 9 positions matching TRBD1. Looked up from germline, CDR1 is LNHDA and CDR2 is SQIVND (reference sequence). Germline trimming cut 4 bases from V and 2 bases from J; bases unmatched to any gene: 5. The CDR3 runs to 15 residues. CDR3 in amino acids: CASSNTGTGNYGYTF. The CDR3 nucleotides read TGTGCCAGTAGTAACACCGGGACAGGGAACTATGGCTACACCTTC.

The gene calls are TRBV18 and TRBJ1-2; maybe TRBD1 (5 bases). The CDR3 consists of 12 residues. V lost 3 bases and J lost 6, with 8 bases in between. Germline-derived CDR1 and CDR2 are KGHSH and LQKENI. The DNA of the CDR3 is TGTGCCAGCTCACCGGGGCAGCATGGCTACACCTTC. Encoded protein: CASSPGQHGYTF.

The V call is TRBV7-2, the J call TRBJ2-7; D remains unclear. The CDR3 loop spans 15 amino acids. Trimming shortened V by 5 bases and J by 5 bases, and 19 bases separated the two germline ends. Germline CDR1 reads SGHTA; CDR2 reads FQGNSA. In DNA, the CDR3 is TGTGCCAGCAGCGCGGTAGTCACGCCAAAGAACGAGCAGTACTTC. Residues: CASSAVVTPKNEQYF.